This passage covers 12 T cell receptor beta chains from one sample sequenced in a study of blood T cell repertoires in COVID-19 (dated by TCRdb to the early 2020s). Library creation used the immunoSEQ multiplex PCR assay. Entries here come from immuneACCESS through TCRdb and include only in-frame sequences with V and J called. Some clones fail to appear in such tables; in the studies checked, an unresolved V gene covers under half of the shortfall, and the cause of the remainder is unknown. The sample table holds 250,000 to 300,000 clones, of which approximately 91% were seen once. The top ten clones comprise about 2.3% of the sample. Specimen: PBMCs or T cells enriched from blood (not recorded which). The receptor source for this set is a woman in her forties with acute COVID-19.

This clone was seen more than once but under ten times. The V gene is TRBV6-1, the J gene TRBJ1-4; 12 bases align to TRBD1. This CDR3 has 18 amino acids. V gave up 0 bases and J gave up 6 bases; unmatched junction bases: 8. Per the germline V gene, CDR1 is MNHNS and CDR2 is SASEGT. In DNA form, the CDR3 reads TGTGCCAGCAGTGAAGCGCTTCAGGGGACAGGGGGCTATGAAAAACTGTTTTTT. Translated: CASSEALQGTGGYEKLFF.

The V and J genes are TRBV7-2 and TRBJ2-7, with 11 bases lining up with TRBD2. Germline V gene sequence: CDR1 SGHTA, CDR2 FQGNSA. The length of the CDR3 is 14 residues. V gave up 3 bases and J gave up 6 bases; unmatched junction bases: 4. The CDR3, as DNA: TGTGCCAGCAGCTTTACTAGCGGGAGAGGCGAGCAGTACTTC. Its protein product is CASSFTSGRGEQYF. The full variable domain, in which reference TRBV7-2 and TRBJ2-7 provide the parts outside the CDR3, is GAGVSQSPSNKVTEKGKDVELRCDPISGHTALYWYRQSLGQGLEFLIYFQGNSAPDKSGLPSDRFSAERTGGSVSTLTIQRTQQEDSAVYLCASSFTSGRGEQYFGPGTRLTVT.

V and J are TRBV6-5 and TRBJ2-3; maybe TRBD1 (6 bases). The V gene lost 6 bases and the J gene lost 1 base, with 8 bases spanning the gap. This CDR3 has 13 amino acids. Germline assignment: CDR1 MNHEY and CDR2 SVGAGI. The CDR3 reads CASREGGTDTQYF. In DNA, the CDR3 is TGTGCCAGCAGAGAGGGGGGCACAGATACGCAGTATTTT.

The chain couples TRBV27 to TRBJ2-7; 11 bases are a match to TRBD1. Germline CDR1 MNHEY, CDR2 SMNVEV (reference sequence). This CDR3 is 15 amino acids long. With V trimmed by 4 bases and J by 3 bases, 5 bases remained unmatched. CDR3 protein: CASSSPGQGVYEQYF. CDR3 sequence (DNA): TGTGCCAGCAGTTCCCCGGGACAGGGGGTCTACGAGCAGTACTTC.

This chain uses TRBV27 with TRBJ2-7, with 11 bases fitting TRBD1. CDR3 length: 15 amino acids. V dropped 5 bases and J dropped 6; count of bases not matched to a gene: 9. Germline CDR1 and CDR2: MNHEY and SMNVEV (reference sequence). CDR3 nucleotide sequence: TGTGCCAGCAGTCCGGGGACAGGGGGTCTGGGCGAGCAGTACTTC. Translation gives CASSPGTGGLGEQYF.

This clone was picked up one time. Here the CDR3 reads CASSLTGRATEAFF. In DNA form, the CDR3 reads TGCGCCAGCAGCTTGACGGGCAGGGCTACTGAAGCTTTCTTT. The chain joins TRBV5-1 to TRBJ1-1; D is possibly TRBD1 (5 bases). V was trimmed by 1 base and J by 5 bases, leaving 12 bases between them. Germline lookup yields CDR1 SGHRS and CDR2 YFSETQ. The CDR3 covers 14 residues.

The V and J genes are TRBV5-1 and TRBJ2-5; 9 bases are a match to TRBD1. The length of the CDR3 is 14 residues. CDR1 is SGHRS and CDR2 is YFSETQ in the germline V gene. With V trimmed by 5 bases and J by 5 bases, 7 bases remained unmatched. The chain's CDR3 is CASSNRGQGETQYF. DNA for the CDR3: TGCGCCAGCAGTAACAGGGGGCAGGGGGAGACCCAGTACTTC.

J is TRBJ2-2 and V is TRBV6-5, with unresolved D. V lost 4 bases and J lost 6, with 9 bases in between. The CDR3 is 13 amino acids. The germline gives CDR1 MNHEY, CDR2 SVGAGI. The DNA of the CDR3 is TGTGCCAGCAGTTCCCTTCTCGCCGGGGAGCTGTTTTTT. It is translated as CASSSLLAGELFF.

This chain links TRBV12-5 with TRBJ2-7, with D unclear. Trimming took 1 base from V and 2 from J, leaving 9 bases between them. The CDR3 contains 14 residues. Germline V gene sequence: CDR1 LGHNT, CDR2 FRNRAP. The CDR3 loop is CASGLGQKPYEQYF. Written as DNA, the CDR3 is TGTGCTAGTGGTTTGGGACAAAAACCCTACGAGCAGTACTTC.

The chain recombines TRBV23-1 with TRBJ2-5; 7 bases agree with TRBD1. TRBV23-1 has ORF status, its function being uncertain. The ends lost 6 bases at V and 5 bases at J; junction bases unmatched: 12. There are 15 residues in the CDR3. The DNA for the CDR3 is TGCGCCAGCAGGAGCGCAGGGGGTGGGCGGGAGACCCAGTACTTC. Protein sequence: CASRSAGGGRETQYF.

This CDR3 reads CAISTGGGQPQHF. DNA of the CDR3: TGTGCCATAAGTACAGGGGGCGGGCAGCCCCAGCATTTT. V and J are TRBV10-3 and TRBJ1-5, with 9 bases that match TRBD1. The CDR3 runs to 13 residues. Germline V gene data show CDR1 as ENHRY and CDR2 as SYGVKD. V was clipped by 9 bases and J by 7 bases; unmatched bases: 7.

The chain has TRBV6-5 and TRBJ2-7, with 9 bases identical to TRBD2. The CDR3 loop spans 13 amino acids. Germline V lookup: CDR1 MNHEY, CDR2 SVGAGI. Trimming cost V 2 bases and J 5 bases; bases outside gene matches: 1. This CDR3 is CASSYRTSDEQYF. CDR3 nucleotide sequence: TGTGCCAGCAGTTACAGGACTAGCGACGAGCAGTACTTC.